The rows below give T cell receptor beta chains drawn from one sample of a study of Graves' ophthalmopathy and Graves' hyperthyroidism. In TCRdb, the multiplex PCR reads were re-called with MiXCR into one record per CDR3 protein. The sample yields some 210,000 distinct CDR3 sequences, 25% to 30% seen once. The sample comprised peripheral blood. The origin of the receptors is a man aged 45-65 years with Graves' ophthalmopathy. Both conserved end residues are part of each CDR3. Fields, in order: J gene, V gene, clone size, D gene, CDR3 protein, CDR3 DNA. A D gene is named only where the DNA matches it firmly. Expanded clones are given a class, and other clones once, few, many or no size at all.

TRBJ2-5	TRBV6-1	many	NA	CASSEMGLTGRETQYF	TGTGCCAGCAGTGAAATGGGCCTGACAGGCAGGGAGACCCAGTACTTC
TRBJ1-5	TRBV6-1	NA	TRBD1	CASRRQGAGQPQHF	TGTGCCAGCAGGCGACAGGGGGCCGGTCAGCCCCAGCATTTT
TRBJ1-5	TRBV6-2/TRBV6-3	many	TRBD1	CASSYDRVVLNQPQHF	TGTGCCAGCAGTTACGACAGGGTTGTACTCAATCAGCCCCAGCATTTT
TRBJ2-5	TRBV7-8	many	TRBD2	CASSRGGLQETQYF	TGTGCCAGCAGCCGGGGGGGACTCCAAGAGACCCAGTACTTC
TRBJ1-2	TRBV7-8	once	TRBD1	CASSKAGGYGYTF	TGTGCCAGCTCGAAGGCAGGGGGATATGGCTACACCTTC
TRBJ2-7	TRBV11-2	many	TRBD2	CASSLETGGPYEQYF	TGTGCCAGCAGCCTAGAAACGGGAGGGCCCTACGAGCAGTACTTC
TRBJ2-5	TRBV10-1	many	NA	CASSDGGTQYF	TGCGCCAGCAGTGATGGTGGGACCCAGTACTTC
TRBJ2-3	TRBV27	many	NA	CASSLVLRVSRTDTQYF	TGTGCCAGCAGTTTGGTGTTGAGGGTTAGCCGCACAGATACGCAGTATTTT
TRBJ1-2	TRBV6-2/TRBV6-3	NA	TRBD1	CASSNYRGIGYTF	TGTGCCAGCAGTAACTACAGGGGAATTGGCTACACCTTC
TRBJ2-7	TRBV28	NA	NA	CASQPRRQGPTYEQYF	TGTGCCAGCCAACCACGGCGGCAGGGGCCAACCTACGAGCAGTACTTC
TRBJ1-3	TRBV6-5	many	TRBD1	CASRGRGQAGNTIYF	TGTGCCAGCAGGGGAAGGGGACAGGCTGGAAACACCATATATTTT
TRBJ1-6	TRBV12-3/TRBV12-4	NA	TRBD1	CASSSTGNDSPLHF	TGTGCCAGCAGTTCGACAGGGAACGATTCACCCCTCCACTTT
TRBJ1-1	TRBV6-5	many	NA	CASRRHTEAFF	TGTGCCAGCAGACGGCACACTGAAGCTTTCTTT
TRBJ2-5	TRBV12-3/TRBV12-4	many	NA	CASSPTWGQETQYF	TGTGCCAGCAGTCCCACATGGGGCCAAGAGACCCAGTACTTC
TRBJ1-2	TRBV27	NA	TRBD1	CASSDVRDRENYGYTF	TGTGCCAGCAGTGATGTCCGGGACAGGGAGAACTATGGCTACACCTTC
TRBJ1-1	TRBV9	NA	NA	CASSAKPGATEAFF	TGTGCCAGCAGCGCGAAGCCAGGGGCCACTGAAGCTTTCTTT
TRBJ1-1	TRBV29-1	NA	NA	CSVVRGVEAFF	TGCAGCGTTGTTCGAGGGGTTGAGGCTTTCTTT
TRBJ1-1	TRBV12-3/TRBV12-4	many	NA	CASSFQNTEAFF	TGTGCCAGCAGTTTCCAGAACACTGAAGCTTTCTTT
TRBJ2-7	TRBV19	few	TRBD1	CASSAGQGSSYEQYF	TGTGCCAGTAGTGCCGGACAGGGGAGCTCCTACGAGCAGTACTTC
TRBJ1-1	TRBV4-1	many	NA	CASSQGQMNTEAFF	TGCGCCAGCAGCCAAGGACAGATGAACACTGAAGCTTTCTTT
TRBJ1-5	TRBV19	many	NA	CASSIISATHSNQPQHF	TGTGCCAGTAGTATAATTAGCGCCACCCATAGCAATCAGCCCCAGCATTTT
TRBJ2-7	TRBV28	once	NA	CASGRGTYEQYF	TGTGCCAGCGGCCGAGGCACCTACGAGCAGTACTTC
TRBJ2-7	TRBV13	many	TRBD1	CASSLGGQKAYEQYF	TGTGCCAGCAGCTTAGGGGGACAGAAGGCCTACGAGCAGTACTTC
TRBJ2-5	TRBV6-1	many	NA	CASSEQAEETQYF	TGTGCCAGCAGTGAACAGGCAGAAGAGACCCAGTACTTC
TRBJ2-7	TRBV12-3/TRBV12-4	many	NA	CASSPAGSNYYEQYF	TGTGCCAGCAGTCCTGCCGGGAGTAATTACTACGAGCAGTACTTC
TRBJ1-6	TRBV27	NA	TRBD1	CASSTLTGANSPLHF	TGTGCCAGCAGTACCCTGACAGGGGCTAATTCACCCCTCCACTTT
TRBJ2-7	TRBV10-2	many	NA	CARGPGLQYF	TGCGCCAGGGGTCCAGGGTTGCAGTACTTC
TRBJ2-2	TRBV7-3	many	NA	CASSWDTNTGELFF	TGTGCCAGCAGCTGGGACACGAACACCGGGGAGCTGTTTTTT
TRBJ2-7	TRBV28	few	TRBD2	CASSAGTSGRSYEQYF	TGTGCCAGCAGTGCAGGGACTAGCGGAAGGTCCTACGAGCAGTACTTC
TRBJ1-2	TRBV28	many	TRBD1	CASSRDRRYGYTF	TGTGCCAGCAGTCGGGACAGGAGATATGGCTACACCTTC
TRBJ1-1	TRBV6-2/TRBV6-3	few	TRBD1	CASTSPSGQFNTEAFF	TGTGCCAGCACCTCCCCTTCGGGACAGTTCAACACTGAAGCTTTCTTT
TRBJ1-5	TRBV28	NA	TRBD1	CASSLLTGVWGQPQHF	TGTGCCAGCAGTTTATTGACAGGGGTATGGGGTCAGCCCCAGCATTTT
TRBJ2-4	TRBV7-2	NA	NA	CASSEGRSKNIQYF	TGTGCCAGCAGCGAGGGGAGGTCCAAAAACATTCAGTACTTC
TRBJ1-2	TRBV28	NA	NA	CASSFGQRYTF	TGTGCCAGCAGTTTCGGACAACGCTACACCTTC
TRBJ2-7	TRBV7-2	many	NA	CASSLGRLTGYEQYF	TGTGCCAGCAGCTTAGGACGCCTTACAGGGTACGAGCAGTACTTC
TRBJ2-5	TRBV2	many	TRBD1	CASSGGTGGQETQYF	TGTGCCAGCAGTGGTGGGACAGGGGGCCAAGAGACCCAGTACTTC
TRBJ2-7	TRBV28	many	TRBD1	CASSFSPGQGSYEQYF	TGTGCCAGCAGTTTTTCCCCGGGACAGGGATCCTACGAGCAGTACTTC
TRBJ1-1	TRBV20-1	NA	NA	CSASSRVTEAFF	TGCAGTGCTAGCTCAAGGGTCACTGAAGCTTTCTTT
TRBJ1-1	TRBV7-2	many	NA	CASSSLWRVPEAFF	TGTGCCAGCAGCTCTTTGTGGAGGGTACCTGAAGCTTTCTTT
TRBJ2-7	TRBV5-1	few	NA	CASSLAGQIYEQYF	TGCGCCAGCAGCTTGGCCGGGCAGATTTACGAGCAGTACTTC
TRBJ1-2	TRBV12-3/TRBV12-4	many	NA	CASSFEGLGYTF	TGTGCCAGCAGTTTTGAGGGGCTTGGCTACACCTTC
TRBJ2-7	TRBV4-3	many	NA	CASSQVEGDYEQYF	TGCGCCAGCAGCCAAGTGGAAGGCGATTACGAGCAGTACTTC
TRBJ2-3	TRBV2	many	NA	CASSETDTQYF	TGTGCCAGCAGTGAAACAGATACGCAGTATTTT